This entry concerns a single T cell receptor beta chain. Libraries were prepared by immunoSEQ multiplex PCR; TCRdb keeps only in-frame clonotypes and omits some of them. The sample lists a few hundred thousand clones, about 88% occurring once. The data stem from a study of blood T cell repertoires in COVID-19. Study as a whole: There were acute and convalescent COVID-19 samples, and they came from the United States, Italy and Spain.

This CDR3 region has 12 residues. Trimming pared 4 bases from V and 4 bases from J, leaving 7 bases between. Germline assignment: CDR1 LNHNV and CDR2 YYDKDF (reference sequence). V gene TRBV15 combines with J gene TRBJ1-2; unclear D gene. Sequences were obtained from peripheral blood. The clonotype originates from a man in his sixties who had recovered from COVID-19. CDR3 region: CATSNEGYGYTF. Written as DNA, the CDR3 is TGTGCCACCAGCAATGAGGGCTATGGCTACACCTTC.